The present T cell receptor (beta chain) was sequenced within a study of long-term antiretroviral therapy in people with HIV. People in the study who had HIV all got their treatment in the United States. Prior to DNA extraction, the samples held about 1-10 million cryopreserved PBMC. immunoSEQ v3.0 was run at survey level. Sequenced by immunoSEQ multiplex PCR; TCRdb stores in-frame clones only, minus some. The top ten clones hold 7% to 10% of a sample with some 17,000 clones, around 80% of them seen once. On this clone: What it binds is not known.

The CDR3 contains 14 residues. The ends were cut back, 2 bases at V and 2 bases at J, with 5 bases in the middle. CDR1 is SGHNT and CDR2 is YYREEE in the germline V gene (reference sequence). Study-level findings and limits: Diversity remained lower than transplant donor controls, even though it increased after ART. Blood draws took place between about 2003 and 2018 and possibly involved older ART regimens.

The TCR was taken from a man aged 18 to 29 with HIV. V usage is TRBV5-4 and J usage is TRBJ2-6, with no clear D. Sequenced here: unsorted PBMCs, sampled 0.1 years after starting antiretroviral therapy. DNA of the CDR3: TGTGCCAGCAGCTTTGGACCTGGGGCCAACGTCCTGACTTTC. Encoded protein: CASSFGPGANVLTF.